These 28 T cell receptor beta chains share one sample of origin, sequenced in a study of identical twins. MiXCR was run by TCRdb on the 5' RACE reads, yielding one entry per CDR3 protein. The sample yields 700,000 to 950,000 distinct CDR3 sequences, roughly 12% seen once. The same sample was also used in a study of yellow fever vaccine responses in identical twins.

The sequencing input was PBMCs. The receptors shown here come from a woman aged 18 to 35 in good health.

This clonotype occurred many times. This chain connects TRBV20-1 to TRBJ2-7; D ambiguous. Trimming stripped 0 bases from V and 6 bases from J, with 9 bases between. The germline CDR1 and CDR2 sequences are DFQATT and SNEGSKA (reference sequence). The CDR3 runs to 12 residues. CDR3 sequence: CSARDMEREQYV. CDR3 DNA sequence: TGCAGTGCTAGAGATATGGAGCGCGAGCAGTACGTC.

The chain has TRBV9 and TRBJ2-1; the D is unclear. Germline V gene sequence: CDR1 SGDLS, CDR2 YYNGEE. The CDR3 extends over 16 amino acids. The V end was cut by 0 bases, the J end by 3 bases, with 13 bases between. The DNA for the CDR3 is TGTGCCAGCAGCGTAGAGGGCCGTTCGGACTACAATGAGCAGTTCTTC. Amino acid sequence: CASSVEGRSDYNEQFF.

The CDR3 spells CASSFWTGWSPLHF. In nucleotides, the CDR3 is TGTGCCAGCAGTTTTTGGACGGGGTGGTCACCCCTCCACTTT. The V call is TRBV3-1, the J call TRBJ1-6, with no clear D. The CDR3 runs 14 residues. V shed 6 bases and J shed 10 bases, with 16 bases lying between them. Looked up from germline, CDR1 is LGHDT and CDR2 is YNNKEL (reference sequence).

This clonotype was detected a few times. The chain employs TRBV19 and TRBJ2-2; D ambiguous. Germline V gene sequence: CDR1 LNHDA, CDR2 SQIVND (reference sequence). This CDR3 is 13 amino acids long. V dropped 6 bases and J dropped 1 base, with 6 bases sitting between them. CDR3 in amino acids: CASRAVNTGELFF. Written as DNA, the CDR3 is TGTGCCAGTAGGGCAGTGAACACCGGGGAGCTGTTTTTT.

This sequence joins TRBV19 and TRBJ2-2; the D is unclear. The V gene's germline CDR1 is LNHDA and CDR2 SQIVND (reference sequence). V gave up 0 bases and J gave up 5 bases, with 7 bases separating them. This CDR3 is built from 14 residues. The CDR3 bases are TGTGCCAGTAGTATAGATGAGCCAACCGGGGAGCTGTTTTTT. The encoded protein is CASSIDEPTGELFF.

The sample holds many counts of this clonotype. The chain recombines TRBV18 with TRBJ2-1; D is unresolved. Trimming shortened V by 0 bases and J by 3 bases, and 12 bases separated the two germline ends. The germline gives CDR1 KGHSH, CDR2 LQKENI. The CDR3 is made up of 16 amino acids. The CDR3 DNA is TGTGCCAGCTCACCACCGTCAGGTATCCGCTACAATGAGCAGTTCTTC. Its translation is CASSPPSGIRYNEQFF.

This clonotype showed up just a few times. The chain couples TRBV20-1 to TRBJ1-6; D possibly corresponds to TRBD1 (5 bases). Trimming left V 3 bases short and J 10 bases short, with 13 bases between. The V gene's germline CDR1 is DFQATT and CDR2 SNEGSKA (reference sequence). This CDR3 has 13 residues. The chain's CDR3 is CSASSAGRSPLHF. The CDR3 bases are TGCAGTGCTAGTTCCGCAGGGCGGTCACCCCTCCACTTT.

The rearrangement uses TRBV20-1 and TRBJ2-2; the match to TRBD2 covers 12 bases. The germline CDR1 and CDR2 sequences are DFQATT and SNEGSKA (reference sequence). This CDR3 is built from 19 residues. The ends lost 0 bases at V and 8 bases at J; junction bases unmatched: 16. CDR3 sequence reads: CSARDSRKTSGSERGELFF. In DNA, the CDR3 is TGCAGTGCTAGAGATAGCCGGAAGACTAGCGGGAGTGAACGGGGGGAGCTGTTTTTT.

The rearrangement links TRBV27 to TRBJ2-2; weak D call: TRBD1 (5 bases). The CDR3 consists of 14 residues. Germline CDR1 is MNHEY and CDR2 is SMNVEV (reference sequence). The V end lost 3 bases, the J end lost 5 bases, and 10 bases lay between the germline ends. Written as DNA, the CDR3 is TGTGCCAGCAGTTTTCCTTCAGGGACCGGGGAGCTGTTTTTT. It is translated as CASSFPSGTGELFF.

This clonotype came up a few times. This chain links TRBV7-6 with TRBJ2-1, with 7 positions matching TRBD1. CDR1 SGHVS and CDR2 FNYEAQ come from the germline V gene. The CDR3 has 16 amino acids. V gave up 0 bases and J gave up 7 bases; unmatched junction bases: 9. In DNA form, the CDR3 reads TGTGCCAGCAGCTTAGCAGGGGCAGGGGGATGGAATGAGCAGTTCTTC. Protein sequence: CASSLAGAGGWNEQFF.

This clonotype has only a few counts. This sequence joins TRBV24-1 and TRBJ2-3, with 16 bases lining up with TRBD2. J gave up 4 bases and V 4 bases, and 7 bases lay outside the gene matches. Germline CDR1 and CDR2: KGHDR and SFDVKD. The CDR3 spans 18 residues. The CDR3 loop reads CATSEPPGTSGGADTQYF. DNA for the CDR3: TGTGCCACCAGTGAACCCCCCGGGACTAGCGGGGGGGCAGATACGCAGTATTTT.

In DNA, the CDR3 is TGCAGCGTTGATCTTCGGGCTAGCGGAAGCCAAGAGACCCAGTACTTC. Translating it yields CSVDLRASGSQETQYF. The genes are TRBV29-1 and TRBJ2-5, with 7 bases aligning to TRBD2. Germline lookup yields CDR1 SQVTM and CDR2 ANQGSEA. J was trimmed by 1 base and V by 3 bases; bases with no gene match: 11. The CDR3 runs 16 residues.

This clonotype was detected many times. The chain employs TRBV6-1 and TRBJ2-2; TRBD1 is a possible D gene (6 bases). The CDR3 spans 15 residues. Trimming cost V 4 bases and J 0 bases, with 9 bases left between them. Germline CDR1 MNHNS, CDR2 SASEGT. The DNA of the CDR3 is TGTGCCAGCAGTGTCAGGGGACCGAACACCGGGGAGCTGTTTTTT. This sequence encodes CASSVRGPNTGELFF.

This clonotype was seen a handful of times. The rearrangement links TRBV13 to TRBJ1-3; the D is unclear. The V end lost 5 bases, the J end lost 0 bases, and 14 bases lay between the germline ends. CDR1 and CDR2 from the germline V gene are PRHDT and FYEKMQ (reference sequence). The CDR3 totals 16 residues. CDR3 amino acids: CASSAWTDNSGNTIYF. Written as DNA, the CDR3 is TGTGCCAGCAGCGCCTGGACTGATAACTCTGGAAACACCATATATTTT.

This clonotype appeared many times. The DNA for the CDR3 is TGTGCCAGCAGCTCCACAGGGTTTGGCTACACCTTC. Its translation is CASSSTGFGYTF. The genes are TRBV7-2 and TRBJ1-2; tentative D call: TRBD1 (6 bases). The V end was cut by 4 bases, the J end by 7 bases, with 10 bases between. Germline-derived CDR1 and CDR2 are SGHTA and FQGNSA. The CDR3 extends over 12 amino acids.

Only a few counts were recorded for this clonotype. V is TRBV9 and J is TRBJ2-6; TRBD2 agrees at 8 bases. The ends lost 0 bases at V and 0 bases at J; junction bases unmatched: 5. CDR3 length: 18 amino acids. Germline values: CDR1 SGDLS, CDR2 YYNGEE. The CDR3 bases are TGTGCCAGCAGCGTAGGAGGAGGGACTAGCTCTGGGGCCAACGTCCTGACTTTC. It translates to CASSVGGGTSSGANVLTF.

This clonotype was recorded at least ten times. CDR3 loop: CSARSGGIYEQYF. CDR3 DNA: TGCAGTGCTAGATCCGGCGGGATCTACGAGCAGTACTTC. This chain connects TRBV20-1 to TRBJ2-7; a weak D match, TRBD2 (6 bases). Trimming left V 2 bases short and J 3 bases short, with 11 bases between. Germline CDR1 DFQATT, CDR2 SNEGSKA (reference sequence). This CDR3 region has 13 residues.

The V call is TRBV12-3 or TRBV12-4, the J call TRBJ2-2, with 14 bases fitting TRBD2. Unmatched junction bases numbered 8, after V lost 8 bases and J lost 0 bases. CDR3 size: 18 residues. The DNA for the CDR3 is TGTGCCAGCTCACCGGGACTAGCGGGGGTTACGAACACCGGGGAGCTGTTTTTT. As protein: CASSPGLAGVTNTGELFF.

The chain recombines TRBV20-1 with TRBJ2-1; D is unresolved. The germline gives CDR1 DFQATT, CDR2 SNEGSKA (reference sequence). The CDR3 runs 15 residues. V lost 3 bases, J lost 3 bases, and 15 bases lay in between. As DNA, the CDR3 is TGCAGTGCTAGGACCCTCTACTCAGACTACAATGAGCAGTTCTTC. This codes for CSARTLYSDYNEQFF.

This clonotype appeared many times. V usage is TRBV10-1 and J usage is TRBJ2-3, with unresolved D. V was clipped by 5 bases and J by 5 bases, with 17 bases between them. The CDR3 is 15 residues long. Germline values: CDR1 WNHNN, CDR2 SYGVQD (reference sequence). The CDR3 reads CASSSTRLGIDTQYF. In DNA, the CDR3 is TGCGCCAGCAGTTCAACAAGGCTAGGAATAGATACGCAGTATTTT.

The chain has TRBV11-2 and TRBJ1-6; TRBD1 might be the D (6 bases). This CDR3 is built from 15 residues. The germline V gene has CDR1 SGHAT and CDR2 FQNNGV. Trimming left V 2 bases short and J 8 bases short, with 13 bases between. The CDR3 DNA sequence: TGTGCCAGCAGCTTAAAGGGGACATCTGATTCACCCCTCCACTTT. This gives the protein CASSLKGTSDSPLHF.

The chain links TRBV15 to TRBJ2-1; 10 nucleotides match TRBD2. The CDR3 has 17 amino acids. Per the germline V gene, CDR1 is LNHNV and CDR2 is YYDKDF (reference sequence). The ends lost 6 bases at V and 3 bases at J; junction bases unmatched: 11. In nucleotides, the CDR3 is TGTGCCACCAGTAGTCGGAGCGGGGGGGCCCTCTACAATGAGCAGTTCTTC. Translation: CATSSRSGGALYNEQFF.

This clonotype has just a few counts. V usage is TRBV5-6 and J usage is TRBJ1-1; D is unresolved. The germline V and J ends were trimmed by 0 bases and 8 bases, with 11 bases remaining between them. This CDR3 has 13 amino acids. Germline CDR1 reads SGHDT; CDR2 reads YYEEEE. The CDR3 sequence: CASSLVLGREAFF. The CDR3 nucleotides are TGTGCCAGCAGCTTGGTTCTGGGGAGGGAAGCTTTCTTT.

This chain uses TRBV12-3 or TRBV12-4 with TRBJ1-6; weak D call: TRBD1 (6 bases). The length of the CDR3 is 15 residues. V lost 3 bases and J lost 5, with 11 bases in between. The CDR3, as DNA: TGTGCCAGCAGTTTCCGGGACACCGATAATTCACCCCTCCACTTT. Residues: CASSFRDTDNSPLHF.

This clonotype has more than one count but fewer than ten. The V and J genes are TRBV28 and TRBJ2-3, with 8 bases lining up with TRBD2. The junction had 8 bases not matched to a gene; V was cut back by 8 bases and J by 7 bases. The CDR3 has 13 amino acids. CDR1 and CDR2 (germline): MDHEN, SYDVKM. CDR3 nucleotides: TGTGCCAGCGCCGCCGGGGGGGCGAATACGCAGTATTTT. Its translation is CASAAGGANTQYF.

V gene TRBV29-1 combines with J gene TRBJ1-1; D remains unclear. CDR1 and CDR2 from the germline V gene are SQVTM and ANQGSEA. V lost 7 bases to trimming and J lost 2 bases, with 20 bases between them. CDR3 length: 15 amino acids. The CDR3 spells CSASYLTGVNTEAFF. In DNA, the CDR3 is TGCAGCGCGTCATACCTGACTGGGGTTAACACTGAAGCTTTCTTT. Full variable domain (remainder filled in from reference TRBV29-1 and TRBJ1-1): SAVISQKPSRDICQRGTSLTIQCQVDSQVTMMFWYRQQPGQSLTLIATANQGSEATYESGFVIDKFPISRPNLTFSTLTVSNMSPEDSSIYLCSASYLTGVNTEAFFGQGTRLTVV.

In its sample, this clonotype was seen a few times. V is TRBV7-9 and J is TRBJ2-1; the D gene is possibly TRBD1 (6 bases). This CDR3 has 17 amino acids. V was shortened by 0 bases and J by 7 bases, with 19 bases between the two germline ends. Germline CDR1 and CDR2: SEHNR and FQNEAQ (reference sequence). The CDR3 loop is CASSLAQTGPPLNEQFF. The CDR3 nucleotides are TGTGCCAGCAGCTTAGCGCAGACAGGCCCGCCACTGAATGAGCAGTTCTTC.

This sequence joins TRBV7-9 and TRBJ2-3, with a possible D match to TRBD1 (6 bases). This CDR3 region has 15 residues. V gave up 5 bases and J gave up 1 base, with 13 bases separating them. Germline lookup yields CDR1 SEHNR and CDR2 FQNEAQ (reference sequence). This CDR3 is CASSLRDTRTDTQYF. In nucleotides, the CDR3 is TGTGCCAGCAGCCTACGGGACACCCGCACAGATACGCAGTATTTT. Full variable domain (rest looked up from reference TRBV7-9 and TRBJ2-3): DTGVSQNPRHKITKRGQNVTFRCDPISEHNRLYWYRQTLGQGPEFLTYFQNEAQLEKSRLLSDRFSAERPKGSFSTLEIQRTEQGDSAMYLCASSLRDTRTDTQYFGPGTRLTVL.